The clone carrying this TCR beta chain occurred many times. What it binds is unknown. The germline V gene has CDR1 SGHKS and CDR2 YYEKEE (reference sequence). V was clipped by 4 bases and J by 0 bases, with 11 bases between them. CDR3 size: 15 residues. The data were taken from a study of CD8 T cells in ankylosing spondylitis. Study-level findings and limits: It appeared that ankylosing spondylitis blood was characterized by a TCR beta motif of several highly homologous variants. Reportedly, disease-linked clones are significantly enriched in ankylosing spondylitis patients' matched synovial fluid. Disease-linked clones, CD8+, were relatively rare in peripheral blood.

By quantitative 5'-RACE with molecular barcodes, the TCR beta libraries were made. MiXCR was run by TCRdb on the 5' RACE reads, yielding one entry per CDR3 protein. The sample lists 200,000 or so distinct CDR3 sequences; approximately 13% were seen once. V and J are TRBV5-5 and TRBJ1-5; perhaps TRBD1 as D (5 bases). This TCR was recovered from a female donor with ankylosing spondylitis or in good health (not recorded which). The specimen was blood, either unsorted or a sorted T cell fraction (not recorded which). The CDR3 is CASSTDNFSNQPQHF. Written as DNA, the CDR3 is TGTGCCAGCAGCACGGACAATTTTAGCAATCAGCCCCAGCATTTT.